One sample yielded the 18 T cell receptor beta chains listed below, sequenced in a study of Ad26.COV2.S vaccination and SARS-CoV-2 variants (dated by TCRdb to the early 2020s). The library was made by the immunoSEQ multiplex PCR assay. As stored in TCRdb, this immuneACCESS dataset retains in-frame rearrangements with V and J assigned. A fraction of the clones does not appear; measured against another copy, unresolved V genes explain less than half of the discrepancy, and the remainder lacks a known reason. This sample has nearly 400,000 clones in its table, and 89% of those were observed once. The ten largest clones represent about 2% of the sample. This sample's treatment or condition label indicates: some 20 received Ad26.COV2.S at low or high dose, single or two shots; about 5 received placebo; per-sample allocation not given. Repertoires of vaccine and placebo recipients were sequenced from samples taken on day 63 after the first injection.

Sequenced here: peripheral blood, sampled in a trial of Ad26.COV2.S vaccine versus placebo. The receptors were gathered from a person between 18 and 65 years old who received the Ad26.COV2.S COVID-19 vaccine or a placebo.

The V gene is TRBV6-5, the J gene TRBJ2-7, with unresolved D. Trimming shortened V by 4 bases and J by 1 base, and 8 bases separated the two germline ends. Germline V CDR1 and CDR2: MNHEY, SVGAGI. This CDR3 is 13 amino acids long. The CDR3 protein is CASSLFRSYEQYF. The CDR3 nucleotides read TGTGCCAGCAGTTTATTTAGATCCTACGAGCAGTACTTC.

The chain recombines TRBV7-6 with TRBJ2-3; TRBD2 matches at 11 bases. Germline V CDR1 and CDR2: SGHVS, FNYEAQ. Trimming removed 1 base from V and 0 bases from J; junction bases left unmatched: 9. CDR3 size: 19 residues. CDR3 region: CASSLEEGLAALSTDTQYF. The CDR3 DNA is TGTGCCAGCAGCTTAGAGGAGGGACTAGCGGCCCTTAGCACAGATACGCAGTATTTT.

This sequence joins TRBV19 and TRBJ1-1; D remains ambiguous. Trimming cost V 1 base and J 8 bases, with 17 bases left between them. This CDR3 comprises 15 residues. Germline lookup yields CDR1 LNHDA and CDR2 SQIVND (reference sequence). CDR3 amino acids: CASSIGGWLSVEAFF. CDR3 DNA: TGTGCCAGTAGTATAGGGGGTTGGTTGTCAGTAGAAGCTTTCTTT.

This clone was found a few times. The chain recombines TRBV6-5 with TRBJ2-2; D is undetermined. The CDR3 has 15 amino acids. The V and J ends lost 6 bases and 5 bases respectively, with 16 bases between them. In germline, CDR1 is MNHEY, CDR2 SVGAGI. This chain's CDR3 is CASSRVVPTTGELFF. CDR3 DNA: TGTGCCAGCAGCCGGGTCGTTCCCACTACCGGGGAGCTGTTTTTT.

The rearrangement joins TRBV3-1 (or the pseudogene TRBV3-2) to TRBJ2-6; D is uncertain. The length of the CDR3 is 19 residues. The V and J ends lost 2 bases and 0 bases respectively, with 17 bases between them. Germline V gene sequence: CDR1 LGHDT, CDR2 YNNKEL (reference sequence). Here the CDR3 DNA reads TGTGCCAGCAGCCAACCCTCCCGAACGGTCCGCTCTGGGGCCAACGTCCTGACTTTC. Its translation is CASSQPSRTVRSGANVLTF.

V usage is TRBV29-1 and J usage is TRBJ2-3; no definite D call. The CDR3 is made up of 11 amino acids. The germline V gene encodes CDR1 SQVTM and CDR2 ANQGSEA. V lost 7 bases and J 7 bases, leaving 12 bases between the germline ends. CDR3: CSASRDYTQYF. In DNA, the CDR3 is TGCAGCGCGAGTCGAGACTATACGCAGTATTTT.

The chain recombines TRBV11-2 with TRBJ1-4; D uncertain. The length of the CDR3 is 13 residues. CDR1 and CDR2 (germline): SGHAT, FQNNGV. V shed 1 base and J shed 6 bases, with 6 bases lying between them. The CDR3 nucleotides read TGTGCCAGCAGCTTAGGGCCAGATGAAAAACTGTTTTTT. Protein product: CASSLGPDEKLFF.

This rearrangement joins TRBV2 to TRBJ2-7; either TRBD1 or TRBD2 may fit D (5 bases each). The CDR3 totals 13 residues. Germline CDR1 reads SNHLY; CDR2 reads FYNNEI. Trimming cost V 7 bases and J 0 bases, with 10 bases left between them. In nucleotides, the CDR3 is TGTGCCAGCATTGGGACGAGCTCCTACGAGCAGTACTTC. Amino acids: CASIGTSSYEQYF.

This chain links TRBV11-3 with TRBJ2-1, with D uncertain. The CDR3 has 12 residues. Germline V CDR1 and CDR2: SGHNT, YENEEA. The V and J ends lost 5 bases and 7 bases respectively, with 9 bases between them. CDR3 DNA sequence: TGTGCCAGCAGCCGCACCTCGAATGAGCAGTTCTTC. Translated: CASSRTSNEQFF.

V and J are TRBV5-6 and TRBJ2-7; D might be TRBD2 (5 bases). V was pared by 4 bases and J by 0 bases, with 5 bases between. Germline lookup yields CDR1 SGHDT and CDR2 YYEEEE. CDR3 size: 12 residues. CDR3 sequence reads: CASSGSSYEQYF. Written as DNA, the CDR3 is TGTGCCAGCAGCGGGAGCTCCTACGAGCAGTACTTC.

The V and J genes are TRBV19 and TRBJ2-5, with D possibly called TRBD1 or TRBD2 (6 bases each). Germline CDR1 and CDR2: LNHDA and SQIVND (reference sequence). The length of the CDR3 is 13 residues. The V end was cut by 6 bases, the J end by 5 bases, with 13 bases between. The DNA for the CDR3 is TGTGCCAGTAGCGATACAGGGAGGGAGACCCAGTACTTC. The encoded protein is CASSDTGRETQYF. The whole variable domain, filled in from reference TRBV19 and TRBJ2-5, reads DGGITQSPKYLFRKEGQNVTLSCEQNLNHDAMYWYRQDPGQGLRLIYYSQIVNDFQKGDIAEGYSVSREKKESFPLTVTSAQKNPTAFYLCASSDTGRETQYFGPGTRLLVL.

CDR3 coding DNA: TGTGCCAGCAGCTTAGCCCGGGAGGGGGACACCGGGGAGCTGTTTTTT. Protein product: CASSLAREGDTGELFF. The chain joins TRBV7-9 to TRBJ2-2, with 8 bases that match TRBD2. The CDR3 runs 16 residues. The junction had 3 bases not matched to a gene; V was cut back by 0 bases and J by 3 bases. The germline CDR1 and CDR2 sequences are SEHNR and FQNEAQ (reference sequence).

This chain uses TRBV28 with TRBJ1-5; D uncertain. Germline CDR1 MDHEN, CDR2 SYDVKM. The CDR3 has 13 amino acids. Trimming removed 6 bases at V and 4 bases at J, with 10 bases between. CDR3 in amino acids: CASSLDRNQPQHF. The CDR3 DNA reads as TGTGCCAGCAGCCTCGACCGGAATCAGCCCCAGCATTTT.

The V and J genes are TRBV18 and TRBJ2-7; D tentatively fits TRBD1 or TRBD2 (5 bases each). The CDR3 has 15 amino acids. The germline V and J ends were trimmed by 3 bases and 0 bases, with 12 bases remaining between them. Germline-derived CDR1 and CDR2 are KGHSH and LQKENI. CDR3 sequence reads: CASSPRGASSYEQYF. DNA of the CDR3: TGTGCCAGCTCACCGAGGGGCGCTAGCTCCTACGAGCAGTACTTC.

V and J are TRBV5-1 and TRBJ2-1; 9 nucleotides line up with TRBD1. V trimming: 0 bases; J trimming: 6 bases; junction bases outside the gene matches: 1. The CDR3 length is 14 residues. CDR1 SGHRS and CDR2 YFSETQ come from the germline V gene. The CDR3 is CASSLGTGVNEQFF. The CDR3 DNA is TGCGCCAGCAGCTTGGGGACAGGGGTCAATGAGCAGTTCTTC. The full variable domain, with the rest looked up from reference TRBV5-1 and TRBJ2-1, is KAGVTQTPRYLIKTRGQQVTLSCSPISGHRSVSWYQQTPGQGLQFLFEYFSETQRNKGNFPGRFSGRQFSNSRSEMNVSTLELGDSALYLCASSLGTGVNEQFFGPGTRLTVL.

The genes are TRBV5-6 and TRBJ2-7; 12 positions match TRBD2. The CDR3 runs 15 residues. The J segment lost 5 bases and the V segment lost 0 bases, leaving 3 bases of the junction unmatched. Germline V CDR1 and CDR2: SGHDT, YYEEEE. The chain's CDR3 is CASSLGLAGDNEQYF. The CDR3 bases are TGTGCCAGCAGCTTGGGACTAGCGGGAGACAACGAGCAGTACTTC.

The genes are TRBV6-5 and TRBJ1-6, with a possible D match to TRBD1 (5 bases). The CDR3 sequence is 15 residues long. With 2 bases removed from V and 10 bases from J, the gap between germline ends came to 15 bases. The germline gives CDR1 MNHEY, CDR2 SVGAGI. The CDR3: CASSYGGLGVSPLHF. DNA for the CDR3: TGTGCCAGCAGTTACGGGGGTTTGGGAGTGTCACCCCTCCACTTT.

V is TRBV5-4 and J is TRBJ2-7, with D possibly called TRBD1 or TRBD2 (6 bases each). The CDR3 has 14 residues. Germline V gene lookup returns CDR1 SGHNT and CDR2 YYREEE (reference sequence). Trimming took off 2 bases at V and 3 bases at J, with 12 bases between the two ends. CDR3 nucleotides: TGTGCCAGCAGCTTCGGGGGCCGCATCTACGAGCAGTACTTC. This gives the protein CASSFGGRIYEQYF.